Below are 31 T cell receptor beta chains sequenced from a single sample in a study of early T cells in non-severe SARS-CoV-2 infection. TCRdb redid the calling of the 5' RACE reads with MiXCR, one entry per CDR3 protein. This sample has 25,000 to 35,000 distinct CDR3 sequences; 4.5% to 6% occur once, and the top ten carry 4.5% to 5.5%. Sample: whole blood. Every receptor here comes from an adult who was a healthcare worker with PCR-confirmed SARS-CoV-2 infection or an uninfected control (not recorded which).

This clonotype was detected ten times or more. The genes are TRBV6-2 or TRBV6-3 and TRBJ2-3, with 12 positions matching TRBD2. The CDR3 is 16 amino acids. Germline V gene lookup returns CDR1 MNHEY and CDR2 SVGEGT. The J segment lost 0 bases and the V segment lost 6 bases, leaving 4 bases of the junction unmatched. As DNA, the CDR3 is TGTGCCAGCAGACCCGGACTAGCGGGAAGCACAGATACGCAGTATTTT. Its translation: CASRPGLAGSTDTQYF.

This clonotype was picked up many times. V gene TRBV28 combines with J gene TRBJ2-2, with D maybe TRBD1 (6 bases). Trimming took off 8 bases at V and 4 bases at J, with 17 bases between the two ends. Per the germline V gene, CDR1 is MDHEN and CDR2 is SYDVKM. This CDR3 is built from 15 residues. The DNA for the CDR3 is TGTGCCAGCCTACAAGGGGGTGCGGGCACCGGGGAGCTGTTTTTT. Its translation is CASLQGGAGTGELFF.

The sample holds many counts of this clonotype. The chain joins TRBV11-2 to TRBJ2-1; TRBD2 matches at 8 bases. V trimming: 1 base; J trimming: 8 bases; junction bases outside the gene matches: 4. The CDR3 contains 14 residues. Looked up from germline, CDR1 is SGHAT and CDR2 is FQNNGV. CDR3 amino acids: CASSLGTSMDEQFF. In DNA, the CDR3 is TGTGCCAGCAGCTTAGGGACTAGCATGGATGAGCAGTTCTTC.

This clonotype has ten or more counts. This chain joins TRBV4-1 and TRBJ2-6, with D possibly matching TRBD2 (6 bases). The germline V gene encodes CDR1 MGHRA and CDR2 YSYEKL. The V and J ends lost 6 bases and 3 bases respectively, with 18 bases between them. The CDR3 is 17 amino acids. Here the CDR3 DNA reads TGCGCCAGCAGGGGACTTACAGGAGCTAGTGGGGCCAACGTCCTGACTTTC. Protein: CASRGLTGASGANVLTF.

Ten or more counts support this clonotype. The chain combines TRBV6-2 or TRBV6-3 with TRBJ2-3; 9 bases are a match to TRBD2. This CDR3 has 23 amino acids. The J segment lost 2 bases and the V segment lost 2 bases, leaving 26 bases of the junction unmatched. Germline lookup yields CDR1 MNHEY and CDR2 SVGEGT. CDR3 sequence (DNA): TGTGCCAGCAGTTACGACACCATCTCTATTCTAGCGGGAACATTTTCTTACACAGATACGCAGTATTTT. Protein: CASSYDTISILAGTFSYTDTQYF.

Judged by abundance, this clonotype is medium-sized. This chain connects TRBV4-3 to TRBJ2-7; tentatively, D is TRBD1 or TRBD2 (6 bases each). CDR1 LGHNA and CDR2 YSLEER come from the germline V gene. This CDR3 region has 15 residues. Between the trimmed V and J ends, which lost 1 base and 1 base, there was a span of 11 bases. The CDR3 bases are TGCGCCAGCAGCCAAGCCGGAGGGACATCCTACGAGCAGTACGTC. Translated: CASSQAGGTSYEQYV.

In its sample, this clonotype was seen many times. The chain links TRBV11-3 to TRBJ2-5; D is undetermined. Looked up from germline, CDR1 is SGHNT and CDR2 is YENEEA. The CDR3 totals 15 residues. Trimming cost V 4 bases and J 4 bases, with 16 bases left between them. DNA for the CDR3: TGTGCCAGCAGCTCACCAACGTACGCCAGAGAGACCCAGTACTTC. This sequence encodes CASSSPTYARETQYF. The whole variable domain, remainder taken from reference TRBV11-3 and TRBJ2-5, is EAGVVQSPRYKIIEKKQPVAFWCNPISGHNTLYWYLQNLGQGPELLIRYENEEAVDDSQLPKDRFSAERLKGVDSTLKIQPAELGDSAVYLCASSSPTYARETQYFGPGTRLLVL.

This clonotype was found many times. The chain joins TRBV6-1 to TRBJ1-1; possibly TRBD1 for D (5 bases). Germline V gene data show CDR1 as MNHNS and CDR2 as SASEGT. The CDR3 runs to 12 residues. Trimming took off 6 bases at V and 11 bases at J, with 16 bases between the two ends. The CDR3 region has the DNA TGTGCCAGCAGCGATTCGGGACTCATCGCTTTCTTT. Amino acid sequence: CASSDSGLIAFF.

This clonotype was observed many times. The CDR3 reads CASSLSRAGTGELFF. For the CDR3, the DNA is TGTGCCAGCAGTTTATCTAGGGCGGGGACCGGGGAGCTGTTTTTT. The chain combines TRBV27 with TRBJ2-2; tentative D call: TRBD2 (6 bases). V gave up 0 bases and J gave up 5 bases, with 10 bases separating them. CDR3 length: 15 amino acids. The germline V gene has CDR1 MNHEY and CDR2 SMNVEV (reference sequence).

The chain uses TRBV6-2 or TRBV6-3 and TRBJ2-3, with no clear D. Between the trimmed V and J ends, which lost 7 bases and 6 bases, there was a span of 11 bases. The CDR3 runs 12 residues. Germline V gene lookup returns CDR1 MNHEY and CDR2 SVGEGT. The CDR3 bases are TGTGCCAGCACCCAACGGATGGATACGCAGTATTTT. It codes for CASTQRMDTQYF.

In its sample, this clonotype was seen many times. This chain connects TRBV6-1 to TRBJ2-5, with 12 bases matching TRBD1. Germline V gene data show CDR1 as MNHNS and CDR2 as SASEGT. After removal of 6 bases from V and 3 bases from J, the junction contained 2 bases not matched to a gene. The CDR3 loop spans 14 amino acids. The CDR3 DNA sequence: TGTGCCAGCAGGGGGACAGGGGGCAAAGAGACCCAGTACTTC. Protein sequence: CASRGTGGKETQYF.

There are many counts of this clonotype. The rearrangement uses TRBV5-1 and TRBJ2-3, with D perhaps assigned TRBD1 or TRBD2 (6 bases each). The CDR3 is 14 residues long. Trimming stripped 0 bases from V and 8 bases from J, with 13 bases between. The germline V gene has CDR1 SGHRS and CDR2 YFSETQ. CDR3 sequence: CASSLAGARGTQYF. The CDR3 DNA follows: TGCGCCAGCAGCTTGGCGGGGGCACGCGGTACGCAGTATTTT.

There are many counts of this clonotype. This sequence joins TRBV29-1 and TRBJ1-3, with D possibly TRBD1 on 6 matching bases. CDR1 and CDR2 (germline): SQVTM, ANQGSEA. V was cut by 6 bases and J by 0 bases, with 18 bases left in between. The CDR3 extends over 16 amino acids. The CDR3 spells CSVQQTGSYSGNTIYF. The CDR3 DNA is TGCAGCGTCCAACAGACAGGTTCTTACTCTGGAAACACCATATATTTT.

This clonotype occurred many times. This chain uses TRBV7-2 with TRBJ1-1; no clear D. Germline V gene lookup returns CDR1 SGHTA and CDR2 FQGNSA. V lost 0 bases and J lost 6, with 5 bases in between. The CDR3 loop spans 12 amino acids. CDR3 DNA: TGTGCCAGCAGCTTAGCGCGGCCTGAAGCTTTCTTT. Its translation: CASSLARPEAFF.

This clonotype was observed many times. J is TRBJ2-1 and V is TRBV12-3 or TRBV12-4; D uncertain. V lost 1 base and J 9 bases, leaving 7 bases between the germline ends. The CDR3 loop spans 12 amino acids. The chain's CDR3 is CASSLGLSEQFF. In DNA form, the CDR3 reads TGTGCCAGCAGTTTAGGACTTAGTGAGCAGTTCTTC.

The table lists this clonotype with many counts. The V and J genes are TRBV6-2 or TRBV6-3 and TRBJ2-7, with D tentatively TRBD2 (5 bases). V was clipped by 5 bases and J by 5 bases, with 13 bases between them. Germline loops: CDR1 MNHEY, CDR2 SVGEGT. The CDR3 is 13 amino acids. CDR3 in DNA: TGTGCCAGCAGTACGCGGGCCAACCACGAGCAGTACGTC. Protein: CASSTRANHEQYV.

In its sample, this clonotype was seen many times. This chain uses TRBV11-2 with TRBJ1-5; the D is unclear. Trimming left V 3 bases short and J 1 base short, with 7 bases between. Germline V gene data show CDR1 as SGHAT and CDR2 as FQNNGV. The CDR3 spans 14 residues. This CDR3 reads CASSFLGSNQPQHF. The CDR3 DNA reads TGTGCCAGCAGCTTCTTGGGGAGCAATCAGCCCCAGCATTTT.

This clonotype was counted many times. The chain employs TRBV28 and TRBJ2-1; the D is unclear. Looked up from germline, CDR1 is MDHEN and CDR2 is SYDVKM. The CDR3 covers 14 residues. V lost 4 bases and J lost 6, with 13 bases in between. CDR3 protein: CASSSVGRSNEQFF. The CDR3 DNA reads as TGTGCCAGCAGTTCCGTGGGAAGGTCCAATGAGCAGTTCTTC.

This clonotype was found a few times. V usage is TRBV7-9 and J usage is TRBJ2-1, with D possibly matching TRBD2 (6 bases). This CDR3 contains 15 residues. V was trimmed by 4 bases and J by 8 bases, leaving 18 bases between them. Germline assignment: CDR1 SEHNR and CDR2 FQNEAQ (reference sequence). The CDR3 here is CASSSGTSSVDEQFF. The CDR3 nucleotides are TGTGCCAGCAGCTCCGGGACTTCCTCAGTGGATGAGCAGTTCTTC.

This clonotype occurred many times. CDR3 sequence: CASSPSGGTRGNTIYF. The DNA for the CDR3 is TGTGCCAGCAGCCCCTCCGGGGGGACCCGTGGAAACACCATATATTTT. The chain recombines TRBV7-9 with TRBJ1-3, with D tentatively TRBD1 (5 bases). CDR1 and CDR2 (germline): SEHNR, FQNEAQ (reference sequence). The CDR3 totals 16 residues. V lost 5 bases, J lost 3 bases, and 17 bases lay in between.

This clonotype has a handful of counts. This chain joins TRBV5-1 and TRBJ2-3; 8 bases fit TRBD1. The CDR3 sequence is 14 residues long. Germline lookup yields CDR1 SGHRS and CDR2 YFSETQ. J was trimmed by 6 bases and V by 1 base; bases with no gene match: 4. The CDR3 DNA is TGCGCCAGCAGCTTGTGGCAGGGGGCGGATACGCAGTATTTT. Translated, it gives CASSLWQGADTQYF.

This clonotype has only a few counts. The CDR3 DNA reads TGCAGTGCCTTAGGACAGTCCTCATATAACTATGGCTACACCTTC. Its protein product is CSALGQSSYNYGYTF. The chain combines TRBV20-1 with TRBJ1-2, with a tentative D call TRBD1 (6 bases). The V gene's germline CDR1 is DFQATT and CDR2 SNEGSKA (reference sequence). Trimming left V 6 bases short and J 1 base short, with 18 bases between. This CDR3 spans 15 amino acids.

Judged by abundance, this clonotype is medium-sized. The chain couples TRBV27 to TRBJ2-1, with 11 bases matching TRBD2. Trimming took 10 bases from V and 5 from J; bases not matched to a gene: 4. The germline V gene has CDR1 MNHEY and CDR2 SMNVEV (reference sequence). CDR3 length: 13 residues. CDR3 nucleotide sequence: TGTGCCATCCGACTAGCGGGAAACAATGAGCAGTTCTTC. It is translated as CAIRLAGNNEQFF.

This clonotype was counted many times. The chain recombines TRBV4-1 with TRBJ2-3; D might be TRBD1 (6 bases). In germline, CDR1 is MGHRA, CDR2 YSYEKL. V was clipped by 1 base and J by 4 bases, with 12 bases between them. This CDR3 region has 15 residues. The CDR3, as DNA: TGCGCCAGCAGCCAAGTGAGGGGGAGCGCAGATACGCAGTATTTT. Amino acid sequence: CASSQVRGSADTQYF.

This clonotype was counted many times. This CDR3 is CASRPKPGQGIYEQFF. Here the CDR3 DNA reads TGTGCCAGCAGACCTAAACCGGGACAGGGGATCTATGAGCAGTTCTTC. The chain recombines TRBV7-8 with TRBJ2-1; 10 bases fit TRBD1. Germline V gives CDR1 SGHVS, CDR2 FQNEAQ. Germline trimming cut 6 bases from V and 8 bases from J; bases unmatched to any gene: 13. The CDR3 contains 16 residues.

This clonotype was counted ten times or more. The rearrangement links TRBV12-3 or TRBV12-4 to TRBJ2-1, with TRBD2 as a possible D gene (6 bases). V dropped 5 bases and J dropped 7 bases, with 12 bases sitting between them. The CDR3 has 13 residues. CDR3 residues: CASSASVQNEQFF. The CDR3 coding sequence is TGTGCCAGCAGTGCTAGCGTACAGAATGAGCAGTTCTTC.

This rearrangement joins TRBV19 to TRBJ2-7; 8 bases map to TRBD2. Germline V lookup: CDR1 LNHDA, CDR2 SQIVND (reference sequence). This CDR3 region has 14 residues. Trimming took 3 bases from V and 3 from J; bases not matched to a gene: 4. The chain's CDR3 is CASSIGLANYEQYV. CDR3 bases: TGTGCCAGTAGTATCGGACTAGCTAACTACGAGCAGTACGTC.

Many counts were recorded for this clonotype. J is TRBJ1-5 and V is TRBV7-3; D is undetermined. Trimming left V 3 bases short and J 8 bases short, with 8 bases between. The CDR3 totals 12 residues. From germline, CDR1 is SGHTA and CDR2 FQGTGA. The CDR3 DNA reads TGTGCCAGCAGCTTCCTTCTAAAGCCCCAGCATTTT. It translates to CASSFLLKPQHF.

By share of the sample, this clonotype is medium-sized. The gene calls are TRBV27 and TRBJ2-7; D remains ambiguous. Germline V CDR1 and CDR2: MNHEY, SMNVEV (reference sequence). This CDR3 has 13 residues. V lost 2 bases and J 0 bases, leaving 5 bases between the germline ends. The CDR3 DNA is TGTGCCAGCAGTTTACAGGCCTCCTACGAGCAGTACTTC. Protein: CASSLQASYEQYF.

The table lists this clonotype with many counts. The chain is built from TRBV11-2 and TRBJ2-7; D is possibly TRBD2 (6 bases). The CDR3 covers 14 residues. Germline values: CDR1 SGHAT, CDR2 FQNNGV. V lost 4 bases, J lost 4 bases, and 14 bases lay in between. CDR3 amino acids: CASSSPGLPYEQYV. The CDR3 DNA is TGTGCCAGCAGCTCACCGGGACTCCCGTACGAGCAGTACGTC.

This clonotype is categorized as medium-sized. V gene TRBV7-9 combines with J gene TRBJ2-1, with 7 bases matching TRBD1. The germline CDR1 and CDR2 sequences are SEHNR and FQNEAQ (reference sequence). The CDR3 runs 22 residues. V lost 1 base to trimming and J lost 1 base; unmatched junction nucleotides: 22. CDR3 residues: CASSLVASGQVVGVWSYNEQFF. The CDR3 DNA reads as TGTGCCAGCAGCTTAGTAGCTTCCGGACAGGTGGTGGGGGTTTGGTCCTACAATGAGCAGTTCTTC.